The text below deals with one TCR beta chain. This sample was included in a study of T cell changes during pregnancy in multiple sclerosis. The protocol was immunoSEQ multiplex PCR, while the TCRdb copy is restricted to in-frame clones and leaves out a portion. The sample yields around 35,000 clones, less than 95% seen once. Germline V gene data show CDR1 as MNHEY and CDR2 as SVGAGI. Trimming cost V 4 bases and J 0 bases; bases outside gene matches: 2. The CDR3 covers 16 residues. The specimen was CD8+ T cells from peripheral blood mononuclear cells, collected in the first trimester of pregnancy. The TCR was taken from a female donor with multiple sclerosis, enrolled in a pregnancy study. The genes are TRBV6-5 and TRBJ2-3; the match to TRBD2 covers 12 bases. CDR3 nucleotides: TGTGCCAGCAGTTTGGGGACTAGCGGGAGCACAGATACGCAGTATTTT. The encoded protein is CASSLGTSGSTDTQYF.